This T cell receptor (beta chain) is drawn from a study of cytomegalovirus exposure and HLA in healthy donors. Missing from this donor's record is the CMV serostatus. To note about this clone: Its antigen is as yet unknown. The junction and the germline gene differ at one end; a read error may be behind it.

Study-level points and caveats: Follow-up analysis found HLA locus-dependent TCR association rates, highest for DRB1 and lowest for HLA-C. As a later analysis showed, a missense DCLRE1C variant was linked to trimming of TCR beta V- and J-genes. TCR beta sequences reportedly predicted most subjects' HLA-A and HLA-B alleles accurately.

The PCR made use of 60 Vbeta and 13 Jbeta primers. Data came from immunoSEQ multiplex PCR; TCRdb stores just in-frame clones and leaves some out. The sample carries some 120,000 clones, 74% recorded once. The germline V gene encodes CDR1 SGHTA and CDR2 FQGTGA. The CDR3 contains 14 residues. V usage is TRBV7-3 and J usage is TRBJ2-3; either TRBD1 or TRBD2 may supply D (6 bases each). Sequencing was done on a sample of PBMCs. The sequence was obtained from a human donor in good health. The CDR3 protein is CASRLTGDTDTQYF. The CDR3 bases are TGTGCCAGCAGGTTAACGGGGGACACCGATACGCAGTATTTT.